This TCR beta chain was recovered during a study of blood T cell repertoires in COVID-19. Overall study context: Collection of acute and convalescent COVID-19 samples took place in the United States, Italy and Spain. In each case, the material was cDNA or gDNA derived from T cells, B-cell-depleted T cells, or PBMCs.

V shed 3 bases and J 3 bases; nucleotides not matched to a gene: 19. Germline CDR1 reads MDHEN; CDR2 reads SYDVKM. This CDR3 has 19 residues. Original processing notes: Amplification of reference gene primers provided the estimated nucleated cell counts. The method was immunoSEQ multiplex PCR; TCRdb's version includes in-frame clones alone and lacks a portion of them. Clone size and the V and J calls come from that table; the DNA yielded D and trimming. Of about 150,000 clones listed, around nine tenths are singletons. The receptor was derived from a woman aged 50 to 60 with active or convalescent COVID-19. The sample consisted of peripheral blood. This chain joins TRBV28 and TRBJ1-2; 7 positions match TRBD1. DNA for the CDR3: TGTGCCAGCAGTTTCCCTTCACGGGGAGACAGGGTTTTGGACTATGGCTACACCTTC. Protein: CASSFPSRGDRVLDYGYTF.